A selection of T cell receptor beta chains follows, all from one sample in a study of blood T cell repertoires in COVID-19. The protocol was immunoSEQ multiplex PCR, while the TCRdb copy is restricted to in-frame clones and leaves out a portion. The sample shows around 160,000 clones, roughly 77% of them seen only once. Sequenced sample: peripheral blood. The receptors here all came from a human donor in a cohort sampled during active COVID-19. The CDR3 runs from the conserved cysteine through the conserved F or W. The D gene is left open where the match is weak. Only some rows state a clone size, as once, few, many or a class for expanded clones.

TRBJ2-1	.	.	TRBV7-9	CASSLAVPFSGEQFF	TGTGCCAGCAGCTTAGCAGTGCCGTTTTCGGGTGAGCAGTTCTTC
TRBJ2-6	.	.	TRBV18	CASSPYRMEAKAGANVLTF	TGTGCCAGCTCACCGTACCGAATGGAGGCTAAGGCTGGGGCCAACGTCCTGACTTTC
TRBJ2-1	few	.	TRBV6-6	CASRPDRPREQFF	TGTGCCAGCAGACCCGACAGGCCACGGGAGCAGTTCTTC
TRBJ1-4	many	.	TRBV4-1	CASSQGTVEKLFF	TGCGCCAGCAGCCAAGGGACAGTTGAAAAACTGTTTTTT
TRBJ1-1	.	.	TRBV18	CASSLGIYMNTEAFF	TGTGCCAGCTCACTCGGGATTTACATGAACACTGAAGCTTTCTTT
TRBJ2-7	.	.	TRBV7-9	CASSLRGYEQYF	TGTGCCAGCAGCTTAAGGGGCTACGAGCAGTACTTC
TRBJ2-1	.	TRBD2	TRBV9	CASSVGLAVTYNEQFF	TGTGCCAGCAGCGTCGGACTAGCGGTCACCTACAATGAGCAGTTCTTC
TRBJ2-2	.	TRBD1	TRBV6-5	CASRAGTGNNGELFF	TGTGCCAGCAGGGCCGGGACAGGGAATAACGGGGAGCTGTTTTTT
TRBJ2-1	.	TRBD2	TRBV27	CASTPMGAGEYNEQFF	TGTGCCAGCACCCCGATGGGAGCGGGGGAGTACAATGAGCAGTTCTTC
TRBJ1-3	.	.	TRBV11-2	CASSRTGSSGNTIYF	TGTGCCAGCAGCCGCACAGGGTCCTCTGGAAACACCATATATTTT
TRBJ1-2	few	.	TRBV19	CASSVSREGGYTF	TGTGCCAGTAGTGTAAGCAGGGAGGGAGGCTACACCTTC
TRBJ2-7	few	TRBD1	TRBV2	CASNPGQVLYEQYF	TGTGCCAGCAACCCGGGACAGGTCCTCTACGAGCAGTACTTC
TRBJ2-1	.	TRBD2	TRBV19	CASSLTSGDHNEQFF	TGTGCCAGTAGTCTCACTAGCGGGGACCACAATGAGCAGTTCTTC
TRBJ1-1	.	.	TRBV4-3	CASSQDQESFTEAFF	TGCGCCAGCAGCCAAGATCAGGAATCTTTTACTGAAGCTTTCTTT
TRBJ2-7	.	TRBD1	TRBV19	CASNGQGGEQYF	TGTGCCAGTAACGGACAGGGTGGCGAGCAGTACTTC
TRBJ1-3	.	.	TRBV24-1	CATSSSTSAGAHSGNTIYF	TGTGCCACCAGTTCATCTACCTCCGCGGGGGCTCACTCTGGAAACACCATATATTTT
TRBJ2-1	few	.	TRBV7-2	CASSPTSYNEQFF	TGTGCCAGCAGCCCCACTAGCTACAATGAGCAGTTCTTC
TRBJ1-1	.	TRBD1	TRBV11-1	CASSPGQGNTEAFF	TGTGCCAGCAGCCCGGGACAGGGGAACACTGAAGCTTTCTTT
TRBJ2-2	.	TRBD2	TRBV7-7	CASSLNSGGAAGELFF	TGTGCCAGCAGCTTGAATAGCGGGGGGGCGGCCGGGGAGCTGTTTTTT
TRBJ2-7	.	TRBD2	TRBV5-1	CASSLTGGPDEQYF	TGCGCCAGCAGCTTGACGGGGGGGCCCGACGAGCAGTACTTC